The clone carrying this T cell receptor (beta chain) occurred a few times. Clones were sequenced by immunoSEQ multiplex PCR, and TCRdb holds only the in-frame ones, with some missing. The sample holds 60,000 to 85,000 clones, 85% to 95% seen once. The CDR3 has 17 amino acids. With 2 bases removed from V and 4 bases from J, the gap between germline ends came to 21 bases. CDR1 and CDR2 from the germline V gene are MGHRA and YSYEKL. This entry comes from a study of brain T cells in children with intractable seizures. Surgery cases with the highest brain T cell transcript signatures were chosen for sequencing.

The source was peripheral blood, collected at surgery. The chain couples TRBV4-1 to TRBJ2-7, with D perhaps TRBD1 (6 bases). The receptor comes from a boy in the first two years of life with tuberous sclerosis and intractable seizures. In nucleotides, the CDR3 is TGCGCCAGCAGCCAAATCCCATTTGGACAGACGAAATACGAGCAGTACTTC. Residues: CASSQIPFGQTKYEQYF.